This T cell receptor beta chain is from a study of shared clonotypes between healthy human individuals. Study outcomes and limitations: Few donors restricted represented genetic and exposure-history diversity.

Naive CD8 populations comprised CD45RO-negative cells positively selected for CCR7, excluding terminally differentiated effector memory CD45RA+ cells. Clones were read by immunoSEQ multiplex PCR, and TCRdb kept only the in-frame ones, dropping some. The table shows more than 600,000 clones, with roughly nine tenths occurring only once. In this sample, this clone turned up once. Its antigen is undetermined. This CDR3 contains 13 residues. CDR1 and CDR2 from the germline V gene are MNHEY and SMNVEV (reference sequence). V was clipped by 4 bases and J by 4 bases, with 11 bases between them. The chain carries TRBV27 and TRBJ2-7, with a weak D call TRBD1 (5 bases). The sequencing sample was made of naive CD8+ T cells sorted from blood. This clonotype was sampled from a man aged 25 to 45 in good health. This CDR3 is CASSYRLGYEQYF. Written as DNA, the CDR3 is TGTGCCAGCAGTTACAGGTTAGGGTACGAGCAGTACTTC.